The rows below give T cell receptor beta chains drawn from one sample of a study of shared clonotypes between healthy human individuals. Data came from immunoSEQ multiplex PCR; TCRdb stores just in-frame clones and leaves some out. The sample lists hundreds of thousands of clones, about 80% seen once, with 1.5% to 2% in the top ten. Sequenced: memory CD4+ T cells sorted from blood. The receptors stem from a woman aged 25 to 39 in good health. CDR3s include the opening cysteine and the closing phenylalanine or tryptophan. A D gene is named only where the DNA matches it firmly. For some rows the clone size is stated as once, few or many, or as a class when expanded; others skip it.

J,V,D,size,CDR3,DNA
TRBJ1-5,TRBV16,.,.,CASSQSGREGSQHF,TGTGCCAGCAGCCAATCGGGTAGGGAGGGATCCCAGCATTTT
TRBJ1-4,TRBV4-1,TRBD1,.,CASSQAGTGREKLFF,TGCGCCAGCAGCCAAGCCGGGACAGGGCGAGAAAAACTGTTTTTT
TRBJ2-1,TRBV7-2,.,.,CASSLVAGGNEQFF,TGTGCCAGCAGCTTAGTAGCAGGCGGAAATGAGCAGTTCTTC
TRBJ2-1,TRBV29-1,TRBD2,.,CSVDPGGEQFF,TGCAGCGTTGACCCGGGAGGGGAGCAGTTCTTC
TRBJ2-7,TRBV5-1,TRBD2,.,CASSLVAGGSYEQYF,TGCGCCAGCAGCTTGGTGGCGGGAGGGTCCTACGAGCAGTACTTC
TRBJ1-1,TRBV5-1,.,.,CASRLAGVNTEAFF,TGCGCCAGCAGACTGGCAGGGGTGAACACTGAAGCTTTCTTT
TRBJ2-2,TRBV28,.,.,CASKQGGTGELFF,TGTGCCAGCAAACAGGGCGGCACCGGGGAGCTGTTTTTT
TRBJ1-5,TRBV27,TRBD1,.,CASSWQGAGNQPQHF,TGTGCCAGCAGTTGGCAGGGGGCAGGCAATCAGCCCCAGCATTTT
TRBJ1-2,TRBV28,TRBD1,.,CASSVQGASGYTF,TGTGCCAGCAGTGTACAGGGGGCGTCGGGCTACACCTTC
TRBJ2-3,TRBV28,TRBD2,.,CASSPQTSGRADTQYF,TGTGCCAGCAGTCCGCAGACTAGCGGGAGGGCGGATACGCAGTATTTT
TRBJ1-2,TRBV7-9,TRBD1,.,CASSFAGGAGNGYTF,TGTGCCAGCAGCTTTGCAGGGGGCGCAGGGAATGGCTACACCTTC
TRBJ1-5,TRBV7-2,.,.,CASSSKGRVRSQHF,TGTGCCAGCAGCTCAAAGGGCAGGGTGAGGTCCCAGCATTTT
TRBJ2-1,TRBV9,TRBD2,.,CASSLSGINNEQFF,TGTGCCAGCAGCCTCAGCGGGATTAACAATGAGCAGTTCTTC
TRBJ1-5,TRBV27,.,many,CASRKQTGTYSNQPQHF,TGTGCCAGCAGGAAGCAGACGGGGACTTATAGCAATCAGCCCCAGCATTTT
TRBJ1-3,TRBV5-4,.,.,CASSLDRQGGGGNTIYF,TGTGCCAGCAGCTTGGATCGGCAGGGCGGCGGTGGAAACACCATATATTTT
TRBJ1-1,TRBV2,.,.,CASSVRSRNTEAFF,TGTGCCAGCAGTGTTCGGAGCCGGAACACTGAAGCTTTCTTT
TRBJ2-7,TRBV7-2,.,.,CASSLGRAGEQYF,TGTGCCAGCAGCTTAGGAAGAGCCGGGGAGCAGTACTTC
TRBJ1-4,TRBV10-3,.,.,CAISESSWDNEKLFF,TGTGCCATCAGTGAGTCGAGTTGGGATAATGAAAAACTGTTTTTT
TRBJ1-1,TRBV5-8,TRBD1,.,CASSHRTGNTEAFF,TGTGCCAGCAGCCATCGGACAGGAAACACTGAAGCTTTCTTT
TRBJ2-7,TRBV20-1,.,.,CSGALAYEQYF,TGTTCCGGAGCATTAGCTTACGAGCAGTACTTC